The source of this TCR beta chain is a study of T cells in Graves' hyperthyroidism and ophthalmopathy. RNA transcripts provided the source from which TCR beta CDR3 regions were amplified. Researchers ran a first-round RT-PCR on the TCR CDR3 using the HTBI primer set. Each CDR3 protein is one row after TCRdb ran MiXCR on the multiplex PCR reads. The sample has 80,000 to 100,000 distinct CDR3 sequences; approximately 42% are singletons. Points on this clonotype: The antigen is undetermined.

Per germline, CDR1 SQVTM and CDR2 ANQGSEA. V was cut by 8 bases and J by 9 bases, with 8 bases left in between. The CDR3 has 10 amino acids. General study results and limits: Most thyroid-expanded clonotypes above 0.001 were also found in blood.

The TCR was taken from a woman aged 25 to 39 with Graves' hyperthyroidism. The chain has TRBV29-1 and TRBJ1-6; D not resolved. The sequenced material came from peripheral blood or thyroid tissue (not recorded which). This chain's CDR3 is CSFSGSPLHF. Here the CDR3 DNA reads TGCAGCTTCAGCGGTTCACCCCTCCACTTT. The variable domain in full, completed from reference TRBV29-1 and TRBJ1-6, reads SAVISQKPSRDICQRGTSLTIQCQVDSQVTMMFWYRQQPGQSLTLIATANQGSEATYESGFVIDKFPISRPNLTFSTLTVSNMSPEDSSIYLCSFSGSPLHFGNGTRLTVT.